The 26 T cell receptor beta chains below all came from one sample that was sequenced in a study of patients and donors after allogeneic stem cell transplantation (TCRdb year 2020). Library preparation was by RT-PCR. Sequencing took place on a NextSeq 550. TCRdb trimmed public reads at Q25 via fastp, called clones via MiXCR and kept in-frame beta chains. Each record represents a unique CDR3 protein, reported with the most common genes and DNA among its rows. Here the sample has approximately 88,000 distinct CDR3 sequences; 4.5% to 5% occur a single time. The ten largest make up 2.6% of the sample. The sample taken for sequencing was blood, either unsorted or a sorted T cell fraction (not recorded which). Receptors originate from a human donor who was either an allogeneic HSCT recipient or a stem cell or donor lymphocyte infusion donor (not recorded which). It is not recorded whose cells these are; they may come from a transplant donor.

In this sample, this clonotype turned up a few times. The chain joins TRBV10-2 to TRBJ1-5; 8 bases map to TRBD1. Germline V gene lookup returns CDR1 WSHSY and CDR2 SAAADI. This CDR3 region has 14 residues. V was pared by 4 bases and J by 5 bases, with 4 bases of the junction left unmatched. CDR3 sequence reads: CASSGTGPDQPQHF. In DNA, the CDR3 is TGCGCCAGCAGTGGGACAGGGCCGGATCAGCCCCAGCATTTT.

This clonotype was counted only a few times. The gene calls are TRBV5-4 and TRBJ1-1; D is unresolved. The CDR3 contains 15 residues. The germline gives CDR1 SGHNT, CDR2 YYREEE (reference sequence). Trimming took off 1 base at V and 10 bases at J, with 20 bases between the two ends. The CDR3 region is CASSLTLVGPESAFF. The CDR3 DNA reads as TGTGCCAGCAGCTTGACCCTCGTTGGCCCGGAATCAGCTTTCTTT. Combining the CDR3 with reference TRBV5-4 and TRBJ1-1 gives the whole variable domain ETGVTQSPTHLIKTRGQQVTLRCSSQSGHNTVSWYQQALGQGPQFIFQYYREEENGRGNFPPRFSGLQFPNYSSELNVNALELDDSALYLCASSLTLVGPESAFFGQGTRLTVV.

At least ten counts were recorded for this clonotype. This chain uses TRBV6-2 or TRBV6-3 with TRBJ1-6; no clear D gene. Trimming took 0 bases from V and 0 from J, leaving 6 bases between them. This CDR3 comprises 16 residues. CDR1 is MNHEY, CDR2 SVGEGT, per germline. The CDR3 DNA is TGTGCCAGCAGTTACTCCCAGAGCTCCTATAATTCACCCCTCCACTTT. Its protein product is CASSYSQSSYNSPLHF.

A few counts support this clonotype. The rearrangement joins TRBV20-1 to TRBJ1-1, with a tentative D call TRBD1 (6 bases). CDR3 size: 13 residues. From germline, CDR1 is DFQATT and CDR2 SNEGSKA (reference sequence). The V end was cut by 3 bases, the J end by 8 bases, with 16 bases between. This CDR3 is CSASPPPQGEAFF. The CDR3 bases are TGCAGTGCTAGCCCCCCCCCACAGGGAGAAGCTTTCTTT.

This clonotype was recorded at least ten times. The chain is built from TRBV27 and TRBJ2-4; D might be TRBD2 (6 bases). V lost 4 bases and J lost 0, with 10 bases in between. The CDR3 spans 15 residues. The germline CDR1 and CDR2 sequences are MNHEY and SMNVEV (reference sequence). This CDR3 reads CASSSSVLAKNIQYF. The DNA of the CDR3 is TGTGCCAGCAGTTCTAGCGTATTAGCCAAAAACATTCAGTACTTC.

This clonotype was seen a few times. J is TRBJ2-5 and V is TRBV18; maybe TRBD2 (6 bases). Germline V lookup: CDR1 KGHSH, CDR2 LQKENI. This CDR3 is built from 14 residues. Trimming pared 0 bases from V and 5 bases from J, leaving 10 bases between. As DNA, the CDR3 is TGTGCCAGCTCACCACCGGGGGGTAAGGAGACCCAGTACTTC. It specifies CASSPPGGKETQYF.

The CDR3 loop reads CASSEVPGAPYEQYF. The DNA for the CDR3 is TGTGCCAGCAGTGAAGTGCCAGGGGCCCCCTACGAGCAGTACTTC. The J gene is TRBJ2-7, the V gene TRBV6-1; TRBD1 is a possible D gene (6 bases). This CDR3 contains 15 residues. CDR1 and CDR2 from the germline V gene are MNHNS and SASEGT. V was pared by 1 base and J by 2 bases, with 12 bases between.

This clonotype was seen ten or more times. The chain employs TRBV4-2 and TRBJ2-3; 10 bases line up with TRBD2. V was pared by 0 bases and J by 3 bases, with 9 bases of the junction left unmatched. The CDR3 loop spans 18 amino acids. Germline V gene sequence: CDR1 LGHNA, CDR2 YNFKEQ. The CDR3 region is CASSQDLPSGRGTDTQYF. The CDR3 DNA is TGTGCCAGCAGCCAAGATCTTCCTAGCGGGAGAGGTACAGATACGCAGTATTTT.

This clonotype has at least ten counts. This chain links TRBV11-3 with TRBJ2-1, with D possibly TRBD1 on 5 matching bases. Looked up from germline, CDR1 is SGHNT and CDR2 is YENEEA. V was trimmed by 4 bases and J by 7 bases, leaving 23 bases between them. The CDR3 is 17 residues long. DNA for the CDR3: TGTGCCAGCAGCTCCCGCGCAGGGCGAAAAATAGGGAATGAGCAGTTCTTC. Its protein is CASSSRAGRKIGNEQFF.

The CDR3 sequence is CASSQGASVGYEQYF. The CDR3 bases are TGTGCCAGCAGCCAAGGGGCTAGCGTGGGGTACGAGCAGTACTTC. The J gene is TRBJ2-7, the V gene TRBV4-2, with D possibly matching TRBD2 (6 bases). Trimming stripped 1 base from V and 4 bases from J, with 14 bases between. The CDR3 has 15 residues. Germline lookup yields CDR1 LGHNA and CDR2 YNFKEQ.

This clonotype has at least ten counts. This rearrangement joins TRBV27 to TRBJ1-4; 7 nucleotides line up with TRBD1. CDR3 length equals 16 residues. V lost 1 base to trimming and J lost 7 bases; unmatched junction nucleotides: 9. The V gene's germline CDR1 is MNHEY and CDR2 SMNVEV (reference sequence). The CDR3 is CASSLWRQGIIEKLFF. The DNA for the CDR3 is TGTGCCAGCAGTTTATGGAGACAGGGAATAATTGAAAAACTGTTTTTT.

This clonotype was seen a few times. The chain couples TRBV20-1 to TRBJ2-1; 7 bases are shared with TRBD1. The V gene end was trimmed by 6 bases and the J gene end by 1 base; junction bases not matched to a gene: 3. This CDR3 has 13 residues. Germline V gene sequence: CDR1 DFQATT, CDR2 SNEGSKA (reference sequence). CDR3 in amino acids: CSAWDSSYNEQFF. CDR3 coding DNA: TGCAGTGCCTGGGACAGTTCCTACAATGAGCAGTTCTTC.

This clonotype was seen ten or more times. This rearrangement joins TRBV12-3 or TRBV12-4 to TRBJ2-3, with D possibly TRBD2 on 6 matching bases. Between the trimmed V and J ends, which lost 8 bases and 2 bases, there was a span of 8 bases. CDR3 length: 12 residues. The DNA for the CDR3 is TGTGCCAGCGGGGGGTTCACAGATACGCAGTATTTT. Its protein product is CASGGFTDTQYF.

This clonotype occurred many times. The genes are TRBV7-9 and TRBJ2-1; D tentatively reads TRBD1 or TRBD2 (5 bases each). Germline-derived CDR1 and CDR2 are SEHNR and FQNEAQ (reference sequence). This CDR3 has 15 residues. The ends were cut back, 0 bases at V and 7 bases at J, with 13 bases in the middle. DNA for the CDR3: TGTGCCAGCAGCTTAGCGCTCCCCGGGGCTAATGAGCAGTTCTTC. This translates into CASSLALPGANEQFF.

For this clonotype: A clone one base away is much larger, so this may be a read error. The chain is built from TRBV7-2 and TRBJ1-1; a weak D match, TRBD1 (6 bases). The germline V gene encodes CDR1 SGHTA and CDR2 FQGNSA. The CDR3 totals 14 residues. The CDR3 loop reads CACSLQAGDTEAFF. CDR3 DNA: TGTGCCTGCAGCTTACAGGCAGGGGATACCGAAGCTTTCTTT.

This clonotype has ten or more counts. One base away lies a much larger clone, so this may be a sequencing read error. This chain links TRBV14 with TRBJ2-5; TRBD2 matches at 13 bases. J was trimmed by 2 bases and V by 4 bases; bases with no gene match: 1. Germline-derived CDR1 and CDR2 are SGHDN and FVKESK. The CDR3 has 15 residues. The CDR3 DNA is TGTGCCAGCAGCCGGGGACTAGCGGGACAAGAGACCCAGTACTTC. Translating gives CASSRGLAGQETQYF.

This clonotype was detected ten times or more. This chain joins TRBV6-2 or TRBV6-3 and TRBJ2-7; D possibly corresponds to TRBD1 (6 bases). The ends were cut back, 7 bases at V and 3 bases at J, with 13 bases in the middle. Germline CDR1 is MNHEY and CDR2 is SVGEGT. The CDR3 consists of 13 residues. The CDR3 region is CASTMGHLYEQYF. The CDR3 region has the DNA TGTGCCAGCACCATGGGACACCTCTACGAGCAGTACTTC.

This clonotype was counted ten times or more. The chain links TRBV28 to TRBJ1-6; 7 bases agree with TRBD1. Germline V lookup: CDR1 MDHEN, CDR2 SYDVKM. CDR3 size: 15 residues. V lost 2 bases, J lost 6 bases, and 4 bases stayed unmatched. The CDR3 is CASSLTTGFNSPLHF. As DNA, the CDR3 is TGTGCCAGCAGTTTAACGACAGGGTTTAATTCACCCCTCCACTTT.

This clonotype was picked up many times. The V and J genes are TRBV29-1 and TRBJ1-1; D unclear. The V end was cut by 2 bases, the J end by 4 bases, with 8 bases between. Germline values: CDR1 SQVTM, CDR2 ANQGSEA. This CDR3 has 12 residues. CDR3 DNA: TGCAGCGTTGAATCCGTCCGCACTGAAGCTTTCTTT. Encoded protein: CSVESVRTEAFF.

This clonotype was seen at least ten times. The chain employs TRBV27 and TRBJ2-1; possible D gene TRBD1, 5 bases. Trimming left V 5 bases short and J 0 bases short, with 14 bases between. Germline V lookup: CDR1 MNHEY, CDR2 SMNVEV (reference sequence). CDR3 length: 16 residues. The CDR3 nucleotides read TGTGCCAGCAGTAGACAGACCGATTCCTCCTACAATGAGCAGTTCTTC. Translation gives CASSRQTDSSYNEQFF.

This clonotype was counted only a few times. The chain employs TRBV18 and TRBJ1-2; D is unresolved. V was pared by 1 base and J by 7 bases, with 13 bases between. The CDR3 is 14 residues long. CDR1 and CDR2 (germline): KGHSH, LQKENI. In nucleotides, the CDR3 is TGTGCCAGCTCACCACAGGGCGAATCAACTGGCTACACCTTC. Its translation: CASSPQGESTGYTF.

This clonotype came up many times. The genes are TRBV28 and TRBJ2-7; D call uncertain. CDR1 is MDHEN, CDR2 SYDVKM, per germline. The CDR3 loop spans 13 amino acids. Trimming cost V 6 bases and J 5 bases, with 14 bases left between them. The CDR3 DNA sequence: TGTGCCAGCAGCCGTCCGGACGGTAACGAGCAGTACTTC. Residues: CASSRPDGNEQYF.

Ten or more counts support this clonotype. The chain couples TRBV7-2 to TRBJ2-2, with no clear D. In germline, CDR1 is SGHTA, CDR2 FQGNSA. There are 14 residues in the CDR3. V lost 4 bases and J 4 bases, leaving 10 bases between the germline ends. CDR3 loop: CASSSDFTTGELFF. The CDR3 DNA is TGTGCCAGCAGCTCCGACTTTACCACCGGGGAGCTGTTTTTT.

The rearrangement joins TRBV4-2 to TRBJ2-2; 9 nucleotides match TRBD2. V gave up 1 base and J gave up 3 bases; unmatched junction bases: 3. Per germline, CDR1 LGHNA and CDR2 YNFKEQ. CDR3 size: 16 residues. CDR3: CASSQGLAEDTGELFF. CDR3 sequence (DNA): TGTGCCAGCAGCCAAGGACTAGCGGAAGACACCGGGGAGCTGTTTTTT.

This clonotype was observed a handful of times. The chain recombines TRBV27 with TRBJ2-6; 11 bases line up with TRBD1. The CDR3 contains 17 residues. CDR1 MNHEY and CDR2 SMNVEV come from the germline V gene (reference sequence). Trimming cost V 5 bases and J 1 base; bases outside gene matches: 4. The CDR3 sequence: CASSRTGGGSGANVLTF. The CDR3 nucleotides are TGTGCCAGCAGTAGGACAGGGGGCGGTTCTGGGGCCAACGTCCTGACTTTC.

This chain connects TRBV27 to TRBJ2-1, with TRBD1 matching 8 bases. This CDR3 region has 16 residues. CDR1 is MNHEY, CDR2 SMNVEV, per germline (reference sequence). With 1 base clipped from V and 3 bases from J, the junction kept 5 bases outside the gene matches. CDR3 region: CASSLYPGQGYNEQFF. Written as DNA, the CDR3 is TGTGCCAGCAGTTTATATCCCGGACAGGGCTACAATGAGCAGTTCTTC.